This T cell receptor beta chain was profiled in a study of brain T cells in children with intractable seizures. J gave up 2 bases and V 3 bases, and 2 bases lay outside the gene matches. Per germline, CDR1 SGHDT and CDR2 YYEEEE. The CDR3 length is 13 residues. Only cases whose brain tissue showed the highest T cell transcript signatures were sequenced. Sequenced by immunoSEQ multiplex PCR; TCRdb stores in-frame clones only, minus some. Of approximately 110,000 clones listed, 94% are singletons. Study observations and caveats: Patients' HCMV serostatus was unknown; virus specificity rests on CDR3 similarity alone. Clones missing pre-surgery may reflect undersampling of that blood sample.

A remark on this clone: Its target is unknown.

J is TRBJ2-7 and V is TRBV5-6; 7 positions match TRBD1. Specimen: peripheral blood, collected at surgery. The sequence was collected from a boy younger than two with hemimegalencephaly and intractable seizures. The CDR3 nucleotides read TGTGCCAGCAGCTGGACAGGAACCTACGAGCAGTACTTC. Amino acids: CASSWTGTYEQYF. Supplemented by reference TRBV5-6 and TRBJ2-7, the full variable domain reads DAGVTQSPTHLIKTRGQQVTLRCSPKSGHDTVSWYQQALGQGPQFIFQYYEEEERQRGNFPDRFSGHQFPNYSSELNVNALLLGDSALYLCASSWTGTYEQYFGPGTRLTVT.